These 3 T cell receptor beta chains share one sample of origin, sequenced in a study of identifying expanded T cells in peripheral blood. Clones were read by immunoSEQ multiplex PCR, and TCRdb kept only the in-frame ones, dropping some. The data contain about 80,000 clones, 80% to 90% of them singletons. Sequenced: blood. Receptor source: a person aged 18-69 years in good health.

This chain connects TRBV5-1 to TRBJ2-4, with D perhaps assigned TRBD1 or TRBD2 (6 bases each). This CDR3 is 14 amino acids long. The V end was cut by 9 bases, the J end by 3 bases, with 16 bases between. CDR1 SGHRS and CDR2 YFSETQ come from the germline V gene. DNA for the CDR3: TGCGCCACCACGAGGAGGGGGGTCAAAAACATTCAGTACTTC. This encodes CATTRRGVKNIQYF. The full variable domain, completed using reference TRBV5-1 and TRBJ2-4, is KAGVTQTPRYLIKTRGQQVTLSCSPISGHRSVSWYQQTPGQGLQFLFEYFSETQRNKGNFPGRFSGRQFSNSRSEMNVSTLELGDSALYLCATTRRGVKNIQYFGAGTRLSVL.

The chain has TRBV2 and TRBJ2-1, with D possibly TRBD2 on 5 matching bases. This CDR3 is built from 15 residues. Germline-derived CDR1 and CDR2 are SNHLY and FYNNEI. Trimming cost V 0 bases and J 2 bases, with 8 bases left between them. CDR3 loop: CASSEARTAYNEQFF. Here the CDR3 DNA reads TGTGCCAGCAGTGAAGCTAGGACTGCCTACAATGAGCAGTTCTTC. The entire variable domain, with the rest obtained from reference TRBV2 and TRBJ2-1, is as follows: EPEVTQTPSHQVTQMGQEVILRCVPISNHLYFYWYRQILGQKVEFLVSFYNNEISEKSEIFDDQFSVERPDGSNFTLKIRSTKLEDSAMYFCASSEARTAYNEQFFGPGTRLTVL.

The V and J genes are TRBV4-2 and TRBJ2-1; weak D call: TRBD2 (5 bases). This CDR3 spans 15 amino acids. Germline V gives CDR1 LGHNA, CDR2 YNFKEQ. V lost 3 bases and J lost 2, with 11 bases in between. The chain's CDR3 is CASSHRSGPYNEQFF. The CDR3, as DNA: TGTGCCAGCAGCCATCGGAGCGGCCCCTACAATGAGCAGTTCTTC.